These 9 T cell receptor beta chains came from one sample sequenced in a study of identical twins. TCRdb re-called the 5' RACE reads with MiXCR, one entry per CDR3 protein. The sample carries 690,000 or so distinct CDR3 sequences, 8.5% to 9% recorded once. These data were also filed under a second study, of yellow fever vaccine responses in identical twins.

The sample taken for sequencing was PBMCs. These receptors were taken from a woman under 30 in good health.

This clonotype showed up just a few times. This sequence joins TRBV15 and TRBJ1-5; unclear D gene. Germline lookup yields CDR1 LNHNV and CDR2 YYDKDF (reference sequence). The ends were cut back, 1 base at V and 0 bases at J, with 16 bases in the middle. This CDR3 contains 18 residues. This chain's CDR3 is CATSRGSGIYLSNQPQHF. The CDR3 region has the DNA TGTGCCACCAGCAGAGGTTCGGGTATTTACCTTAGCAATCAGCCCCAGCATTTT.

In this sample, this clonotype turned up a few times. Relative to the germline gene, one junction end is altered; a read error may explain this. J is TRBJ2-5 and V is TRBV5-1; D uncertain. Germline V gene lookup returns CDR1 SGHRS and CDR2 YFSETQ. The CDR3 has 14 amino acids. CDR3 loop: CASSLSADKETLYF. The CDR3 bases are TGCGCCAGCAGCTTGTCGGCAGATAAGGAGACCCTGTACTTC.

The genes are TRBV28 and TRBJ2-5; D unresolved. V lost 4 bases to trimming and J lost 4 bases, with 19 bases between them. Germline lookup yields CDR1 MDHEN and CDR2 SYDVKM. The CDR3 has 16 amino acids. The CDR3 DNA is TGTGCCAGCAGTTCAATAATACGATCGGGTCGAGAGACCCAGTACTTC. Amino acid sequence: CASSSIIRSGRETQYF.

V and J are TRBV28 and TRBJ2-7, with D possibly being TRBD2 (5 bases). This CDR3 comprises 16 residues. V lost 1 base and J 7 bases, leaving 20 bases between the germline ends. The germline V gene encodes CDR1 MDHEN and CDR2 SYDVKM. This CDR3 reads CASSLFSSHSSREQYF. The CDR3 DNA reads as TGTGCCAGCAGTTTATTCTCTAGCCACTCCTCTCGGGAGCAGTACTTC.

The chain employs TRBV27 and TRBJ2-2, with D perhaps matching TRBD2 (6 bases). Germline V gene lookup returns CDR1 MNHEY and CDR2 SMNVEV (reference sequence). Trimming stripped 8 bases from V and 4 bases from J, with 20 bases between. The CDR3 extends over 16 amino acids. This CDR3 reads CASSIQLRGPTGELFF. DNA of the CDR3: TGTGCCAGCTCAATTCAGCTGCGGGGCCCCACCGGGGAGCTGTTTTTT.

This clonotype occurred a few times. V is TRBV28 and J is TRBJ2-1; either TRBD1 or TRBD2 may supply D (5 bases each). V was pared by 11 bases and J by 1 base, with 9 bases between. This CDR3 region has 12 residues. Germline CDR1 is MDHEN and CDR2 is SYDVKM. DNA for the CDR3: TGTGCCGGGGGTGATTCCTACAATGAGCAGTTCTTC. It yields the protein CAGGDSYNEQFF.

This clonotype occurred a few times. The rearrangement joins TRBV28 to TRBJ1-2; 10 positions agree with TRBD1. The length of the CDR3 is 18 residues. Per germline, CDR1 MDHEN and CDR2 SYDVKM. Trimming removed 2 bases from V and 3 bases from J; junction bases left unmatched: 12. CDR3 sequence (DNA): TGTGCCAGCAGTTTAAGTGGGGTGGTGGGGACAGGGGACTATGGCTACACCTTC. Translation: CASSLSGVVGTGDYGYTF.

The table lists this clonotype with many counts. This rearrangement joins TRBV15 to TRBJ2-1; 9 bases are shared with TRBD2. Germline V gene lookup returns CDR1 LNHNV and CDR2 YYDKDF (reference sequence). The CDR3 spans 15 residues. Germline trimming cut 5 bases from V and 2 bases from J; bases unmatched to any gene: 4. The chain's CDR3 is CATSGSGGAYNEQFF. The DNA of the CDR3 is TGTGCCACCAGCGGTAGCGGGGGCGCCTACAATGAGCAGTTCTTC.

This chain joins TRBV6-5 and TRBJ2-6, with TRBD1 as a possible D gene (6 bases). This CDR3 region has 17 residues. V shed 2 bases and J shed 0 bases, with 11 bases lying between them. Germline loops: CDR1 MNHEY, CDR2 SVGAGI. The CDR3 coding sequence is TGTGCCAGCAGTTACCCACAGGGTGACTCTGGGGCCAACGTCCTGACTTTC. It is translated as CASSYPQGDSGANVLTF.